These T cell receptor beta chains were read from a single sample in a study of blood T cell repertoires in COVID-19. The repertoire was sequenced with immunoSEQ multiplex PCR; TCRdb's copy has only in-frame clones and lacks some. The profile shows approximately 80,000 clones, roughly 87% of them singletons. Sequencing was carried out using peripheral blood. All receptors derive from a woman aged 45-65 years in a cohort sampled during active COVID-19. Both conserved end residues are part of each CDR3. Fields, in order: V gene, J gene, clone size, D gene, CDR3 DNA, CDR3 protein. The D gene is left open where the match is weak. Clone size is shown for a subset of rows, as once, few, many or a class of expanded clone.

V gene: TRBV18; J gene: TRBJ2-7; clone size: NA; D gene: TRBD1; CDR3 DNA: TGTGCCAGCTCACCACGGACGGGACAGGGGGCAGCCGAGCAGTACTTC; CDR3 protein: CASSPRTGQGAAEQYF
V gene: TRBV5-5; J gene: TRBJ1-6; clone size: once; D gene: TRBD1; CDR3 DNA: TGTGCCAGCAGCTTTCTGGACAGGGGTAATTCACCCCTCCACTTT; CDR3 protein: CASSFLDRGNSPLHF
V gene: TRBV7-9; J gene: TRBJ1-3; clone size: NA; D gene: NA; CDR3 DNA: TGTGCCAGCAGCCCCTCGGCGGCTGGAAACACCATATATTTT; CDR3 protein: CASSPSAAGNTIYF
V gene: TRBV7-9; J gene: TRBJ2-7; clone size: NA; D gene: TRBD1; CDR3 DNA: TGTGCCAGCAGCGTAGGTGGGACAGGGGCCCACGAGCAGTACTTC; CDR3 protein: CASSVGGTGAHEQYF
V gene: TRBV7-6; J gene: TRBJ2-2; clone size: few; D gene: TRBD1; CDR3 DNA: TGTGCCAGCAGCCGACGGGGGACAGGGGGCGCGGGAAACACCGGGGAGCTGTTTTTT; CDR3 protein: CASSRRGTGGAGNTGELFF
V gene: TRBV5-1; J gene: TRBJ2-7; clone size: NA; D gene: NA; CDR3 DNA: TGCGCCAGCAGCTTGGGTGGGAGCGCCTACGAGCAGTACTTC; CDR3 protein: CASSLGGSAYEQYF
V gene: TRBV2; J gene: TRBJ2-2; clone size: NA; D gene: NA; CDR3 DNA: TGTGCCAGCAGTGGGGGGGCGGGAGCCTCCACCGGGGAGCTGTTTTTT; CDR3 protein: CASSGGAGASTGELFF
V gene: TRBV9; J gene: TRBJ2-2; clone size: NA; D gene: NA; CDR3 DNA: TGTGCCAGCAGTCTAAGGGGGGGAGGCCCGAACACCGGGGAGCTGTTTTTT; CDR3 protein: CASSLRGGGPNTGELFF
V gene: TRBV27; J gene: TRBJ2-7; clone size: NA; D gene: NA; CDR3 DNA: TGTGCCAGCAGTTTATCAGGAGTAGCGGGGACAGGGGAGCAGTACTTC; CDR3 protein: CASSLSGVAGTGEQYF
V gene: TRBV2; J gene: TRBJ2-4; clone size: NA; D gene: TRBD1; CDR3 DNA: TGTGCCAGCAGTGATACAGGGGTGGGCATTCAGTACTTC; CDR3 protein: CASSDTGVGIQYF
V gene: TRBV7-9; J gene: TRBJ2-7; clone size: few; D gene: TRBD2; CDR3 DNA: TGTGCCAGCAGCTTAGCGGAGGCGGGAGAGGAGCAGTACTTC; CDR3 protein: CASSLAEAGEEQYF
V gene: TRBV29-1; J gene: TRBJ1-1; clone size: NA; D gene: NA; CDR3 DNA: TGCAGCGTTGTCATGGGGGCCCGGGAGAACACTGAAGCTTTCTTT; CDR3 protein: CSVVMGARENTEAFF
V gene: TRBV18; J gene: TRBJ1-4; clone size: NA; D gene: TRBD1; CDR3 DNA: TGTGCCAGCTCACGACGGATGACAGGGGGCCTTTCAACTAATGAAAAACTGTTTTTT; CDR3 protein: CASSRRMTGGLSTNEKLFF
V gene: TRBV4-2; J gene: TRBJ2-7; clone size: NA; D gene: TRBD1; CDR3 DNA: TGTGCCAGCAGCCCGAACCAGGGGGCGAGCTACGAGCAGTACTTC; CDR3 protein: CASSPNQGASYEQYF
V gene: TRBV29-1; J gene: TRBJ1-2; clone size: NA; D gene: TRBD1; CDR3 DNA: TGCAGCGTTGGACAGGGGAGTGGTAACTATGGCTACACCTTC; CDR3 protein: CSVGQGSGNYGYTF